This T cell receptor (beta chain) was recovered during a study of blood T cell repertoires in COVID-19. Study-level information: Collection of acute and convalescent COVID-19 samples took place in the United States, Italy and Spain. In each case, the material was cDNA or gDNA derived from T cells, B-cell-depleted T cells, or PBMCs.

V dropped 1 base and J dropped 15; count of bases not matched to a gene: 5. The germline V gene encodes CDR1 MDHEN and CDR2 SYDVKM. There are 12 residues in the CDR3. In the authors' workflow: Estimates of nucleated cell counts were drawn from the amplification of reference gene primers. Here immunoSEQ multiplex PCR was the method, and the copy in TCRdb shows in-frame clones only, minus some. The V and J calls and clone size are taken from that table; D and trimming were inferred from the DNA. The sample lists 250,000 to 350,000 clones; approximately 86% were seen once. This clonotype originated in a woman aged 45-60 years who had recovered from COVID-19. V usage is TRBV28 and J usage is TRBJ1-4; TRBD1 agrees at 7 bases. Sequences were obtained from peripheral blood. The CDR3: CASSLFGTELFF. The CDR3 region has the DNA TGTGCCAGCAGTTTATTCGGGACAGAATTGTTTTTT.